The 28 T cell receptor beta chains below all came from one sample that was sequenced in a study of blood T cell repertoires in COVID-19. Here immunoSEQ multiplex PCR was the method, and the copy in TCRdb shows in-frame clones only, minus some. This table holds 250,000 to 300,000 clones, 70% to 90% found once. The sample was PBMCs or T cells enriched from blood (not recorded which). The receptors were sampled from a woman aged 45-65 years who had recovered from COVID-19.

The gene calls are TRBV5-1 and TRBJ1-2; 8 positions match TRBD1. V shed 0 bases and J 2 bases; nucleotides not matched to a gene: 9. The CDR3 has 17 residues. Germline V lookup: CDR1 SGHRS, CDR2 YFSETQ. The CDR3 nucleotides read TGCGCCAGCAGCTTGGGCCGAGGACAGGGCCACAACTATGGCTACACCTTC. This sequence encodes CASSLGRGQGHNYGYTF.

The V call is TRBV5-6, the J call TRBJ1-2; 7 nucleotides agree with TRBD1. The CDR3 length is 15 residues. V lost 4 bases and J lost 7; bases outside the gene matches: 13. In germline, CDR1 is SGHDT, CDR2 YYEEEE. The CDR3 spells CASSSRQGIRRGYTF. The CDR3 DNA is TGTGCCAGCAGCAGCCGACAGGGTATTAGGCGTGGCTACACCTTC.

The chain links TRBV19 to TRBJ1-6, with D tentatively TRBD1 (5 bases). The CDR3 runs 15 residues. V was shortened by 4 bases and J by 7 bases, with 14 bases between the two germline ends. Germline CDR1 LNHDA, CDR2 SQIVND (reference sequence). The CDR3, as DNA: TGTGCCAGTAGTAATCAGGGCCTGAGCAATTCACCCCTCCACTTT. It codes for CASSNQGLSNSPLHF.

This clone has a single count. The DNA for the CDR3 is TGTGCCAGCAGCGTAGGCCCAGCGCTGAGCACAGATACGCAGTATTTT. Translating gives CASSVGPALSTDTQYF. The rearrangement uses TRBV9 and TRBJ2-3; D remains unclear. Germline loops: CDR1 SGDLS, CDR2 YYNGEE. Between the trimmed V and J ends, which lost 0 bases and 0 bases, there was a span of 11 bases. The CDR3 is made up of 16 amino acids.

The gene calls are TRBV4-1 and TRBJ2-3; 7 bases fit TRBD2. The germline V gene has CDR1 MGHRA and CDR2 YSYEKL. V gave up 3 bases and J gave up 1 base; unmatched junction bases: 7. The length of the CDR3 is 16 residues. The CDR3 DNA reads TGCGCCAGCAGCCACGGTGCGGGGAGGGGCACAGATACGCAGTATTTT. This translates into CASSHGAGRGTDTQYF.

The chain recombines TRBV5-1 with TRBJ2-3, with 9 bases aligning to TRBD2. The J segment lost 1 base and the V segment lost 1 base, leaving 7 bases of the junction unmatched. The CDR3 runs 17 residues. Germline V gene lookup returns CDR1 SGHRS and CDR2 YFSETQ. For the CDR3, the DNA is TGCGCCAGCAGCTTGTGGCCTCCTAGCGGGGGCACAGATACGCAGTATTTT. It is translated as CASSLWPPSGGTDTQYF.

This clone has only a few counts. The rearrangement joins TRBV25-1 to TRBJ1-2; maybe TRBD1 (6 bases). The CDR3 totals 17 residues. Germline V gene lookup returns CDR1 MGHDK and CDR2 SYGVNS. Trimming stripped 4 bases from V and 4 bases from J, with 22 bases between. This CDR3 is CASSGFVKDGTPYGYTF. The DNA of the CDR3 is TGTGCCAGCAGTGGCTTTGTTAAAGATGGGACACCCTATGGCTACACCTTC.

The rearrangement joins TRBV5-6 to TRBJ2-5, with TRBD1 matching over 9 bases. CDR3 size: 14 residues. Germline loops: CDR1 SGHDT, CDR2 YYEEEE. V dropped 4 bases and J dropped 5; count of bases not matched to a gene: 6. The CDR3 nucleotides are TGTGCCAGCAGCCCGGGACAGGGAAGGGAGACCCAGTACTTC. Translation: CASSPGQGRETQYF.

This chain joins TRBV5-6 and TRBJ2-7; D not certain. V gave up 1 base and J gave up 2 bases, with 7 bases separating them. The CDR3 totals 13 residues. Germline V CDR1 and CDR2: SGHDT, YYEEEE. CDR3 sequence (DNA): TGTGCCAGCAGCTTGAACACCCCCTACGAGCAGTACTTC. This encodes CASSLNTPYEQYF. The full variable domain, completed using reference TRBV5-6 and TRBJ2-7, is DAGVTQSPTHLIKTRGQQVTLRCSPKSGHDTVSWYQQALGQGPQFIFQYYEEEERQRGNFPDRFSGHQFPNYSSELNVNALLLGDSALYLCASSLNTPYEQYFGPGTRLTVT.

The J gene is TRBJ2-7, the V gene TRBV7-9; D perhaps matches TRBD1 (6 bases). V lost 4 bases, J lost 0 bases, and 19 bases lay in between. The CDR3 contains 17 residues. From germline, CDR1 is SEHNR and CDR2 FQNEAQ (reference sequence). CDR3 in amino acids: CASSSYQGHRLSYEQYF. CDR3 coding DNA: TGTGCCAGCAGCTCCTACCAGGGACATAGGCTCTCCTACGAGCAGTACTTC.

J is TRBJ2-7 and V is TRBV10-1, with D tentatively TRBD1 (6 bases). From germline, CDR1 is WNHNN and CDR2 SYGVQD (reference sequence). Trimming removed 2 bases at V and 5 bases at J, with 10 bases between. This CDR3 has 13 residues. CDR3: CASSETGFHEQYF. The CDR3 nucleotides are TGCGCCAGCAGTGAGACAGGGTTCCACGAGCAGTACTTC.

The rearrangement links TRBV28 to TRBJ2-5; D might be TRBD1 (5 bases). This CDR3 spans 16 amino acids. Trimming took 3 bases from V and 1 from J, leaving 15 bases between them. Germline V gives CDR1 MDHEN, CDR2 SYDVKM. CDR3 sequence reads: CASSFRTRGFQETQYF. CDR3 coding DNA: TGTGCCAGCAGTTTCAGGACACGAGGCTTCCAAGAGACCCAGTACTTC.

The chain recombines TRBV6-5 with TRBJ2-7; 7 nucleotides match TRBD2. CDR1 and CDR2 from the germline V gene are MNHEY and SVGAGI. V lost 5 bases and J lost 0; bases outside the gene matches: 7. The CDR3 covers 15 residues. The CDR3 coding sequence is TGTGCCAGCAGTCAGGGCCTAGCGGTCTCCTACGAGCAGTACTTC. Translation: CASSQGLAVSYEQYF.

This sequence joins TRBV30 and TRBJ1-1; tentatively, D is TRBD1 (6 bases). Germline CDR1 reads GTSNPN; CDR2 reads SVGIG (reference sequence). CDR3 length: 15 amino acids. Trimming cost V 1 base and J 6 bases, with 18 bases left between them. The CDR3 protein is CAWSGIRTAGAEAFF. CDR3 bases: TGTGCCTGGAGTGGAATTAGGACAGCTGGCGCTGAAGCTTTCTTT. The entire variable domain, with the rest obtained from reference TRBV30 and TRBJ1-1, is as follows: SQTIHQWPATLVQPVGSPLSLECTVEGTSNPNLYWYRQAAGRGLQLLFYSVGIGQISSEVPQNLSASRPQDRQFILSSKKLLLSDSGFYLCAWSGIRTAGAEAFFGQGTRLTVV.

The chain is built from TRBV28 and TRBJ1-2, with TRBD1 matching 8 bases. This CDR3 is built from 15 residues. CDR1 MDHEN and CDR2 SYDVKM come from the germline V gene. With 6 bases clipped from V and 0 bases from J, the junction kept 6 bases outside the gene matches. CDR3 in amino acids: CASSRGQYTNYGYTF. The CDR3 region has the DNA TGTGCCAGCAGCAGGGGGCAGTACACTAACTATGGCTACACCTTC.

The chain employs TRBV13 and TRBJ1-1; 11 nucleotides line up with TRBD1. Germline V gene lookup returns CDR1 PRHDT and CDR2 FYEKMQ (reference sequence). The CDR3 spans 13 residues. The ends lost 3 bases at V and 6 bases at J; junction bases unmatched: 0. The CDR3 bases are TGTGCCAGCAGCTTGGACAGGGGGCCTGAAGCTTTCTTT. Its translation is CASSLDRGPEAFF.

This rearrangement joins TRBV5-1 to TRBJ1-1, with D unclear. The CDR3 covers 13 residues. Trimming stripped 4 bases from V and 0 bases from J, with 7 bases between. CDR1 SGHRS and CDR2 YFSETQ come from the germline V gene. The CDR3 bases are TGCGCCAGCAGCCCTCAGATGAACACTGAAGCTTTCTTT. Translated: CASSPQMNTEAFF. The variable domain in full, completed from reference TRBV5-1 and TRBJ1-1, reads KAGVTQTPRYLIKTRGQQVTLSCSPISGHRSVSWYQQTPGQGLQFLFEYFSETQRNKGNFPGRFSGRQFSNSRSEMNVSTLELGDSALYLCASSPQMNTEAFFGQGTRLTVV.

The CDR3: CASSLGSGLAGLSSYNEQFF. CDR3 coding DNA: TGTGCCAGCAGCTTAGGGTCGGGACTAGCGGGTTTAAGCTCCTACAATGAGCAGTTCTTC. The V gene is TRBV7-8, the J gene TRBJ2-1, with TRBD2 identical over 12 bases. Germline CDR1 reads SGHVS; CDR2 reads FQNEAQ. CDR3 size: 20 residues. The V and J ends lost 1 base and 0 bases, in that order; junction bases with no gene match: 10.

The rearrangement uses TRBV2 and TRBJ1-5; possible D gene TRBD1, 5 bases. The germline V and J ends were trimmed by 6 bases and 6 bases, with 12 bases remaining between them. The germline CDR1 and CDR2 sequences are SNHLY and FYNNEI. The CDR3 consists of 13 residues. CDR3 amino acids: CASRGQGGQPQHF. CDR3 coding DNA: TGTGCCAGCAGGGGGCAGGGTGGTCAGCCCCAGCATTTT.

This chain joins TRBV7-9 and TRBJ2-3, with TRBD2 matching over 8 bases. The germline gives CDR1 SEHNR, CDR2 FQNEAQ (reference sequence). The CDR3 has 15 amino acids. J gave up 2 bases and V 2 bases, and 3 bases lay outside the gene matches. The CDR3 reads CASSLPGGPTDTQYF. Written as DNA, the CDR3 is TGTGCCAGCAGCTTACCGGGAGGGCCCACAGATACGCAGTATTTT.

The chain links TRBV3-1 (or the pseudogene TRBV3-2) to TRBJ2-5; perhaps TRBD2 as D (8 bases). Germline values: CDR1 LGHDT, CDR2 YNNKEL (reference sequence). The CDR3 runs 17 residues. V was trimmed by 2 bases and J by 5 bases, leaving 21 bases between them. The CDR3 protein is CASSQMRDSGRSETQYF. The CDR3 DNA follows: TGTGCCAGCAGCCAAATGAGGGACAGCGGGAGAAGTGAGACCCAGTACTTC.

V is TRBV7-6 and J is TRBJ2-1, with TRBD1 as a possible D gene (5 bases). The germline V and J ends were trimmed by 7 bases and 7 bases, with 20 bases remaining between them. This CDR3 has 15 residues. Looked up from germline, CDR1 is SGHVS and CDR2 is FNYEAQ. DNA of the CDR3: TGTGCCAGCAAGGCCAGCCTTGGGGCGCTTAATGAGCAGTTCTTC. As protein: CASKASLGALNEQFF.

This sequence joins TRBV5-1 and TRBJ2-5; possible D gene TRBD2, 5 bases. Per germline, CDR1 SGHRS and CDR2 YFSETQ. Trimming cost V 0 bases and J 2 bases, with 8 bases left between them. The CDR3 totals 14 residues. The CDR3: CASSLGGKQETQYF. The CDR3 DNA reads as TGCGCCAGCAGCTTGGGAGGGAAACAAGAGACCCAGTACTTC.

The chain couples TRBV6-1 to TRBJ1-2; maybe TRBD1 (6 bases). The CDR3 is 14 residues long. The V end was cut by 2 bases, the J end by 8 bases, with 15 bases between. Germline V gives CDR1 MNHNS, CDR2 SASEGT. CDR3: CASSEWEQGNGYTF. The CDR3 DNA reads as TGTGCCAGCAGTGAATGGGAGCAGGGGAACGGCTACACCTTC.

The rearrangement links TRBV2 to TRBJ2-7; a possible D gene is TRBD2 (6 bases). The CDR3 spans 14 residues. Germline V gives CDR1 SNHLY, CDR2 FYNNEI. Deletions cut 7 bases from V and 0 bases from J, with 13 bases between. The chain's CDR3 is CASTRDGSSYEQYF. CDR3 nucleotides: TGTGCCAGCACCCGGGACGGGAGCTCCTACGAGCAGTACTTC. Supplemented by reference TRBV2 and TRBJ2-7, the full variable domain reads EPEVTQTPSHQVTQMGQEVILRCVPISNHLYFYWYRQILGQKVEFLVSFYNNEISEKSEIFDDQFSVERPDGSNFTLKIRSTKLEDSAMYFCASTRDGSSYEQYFGPGTRLTVT.

The rearrangement uses TRBV13 and TRBJ1-1; 11 nucleotides match TRBD1. This CDR3 is 17 amino acids long. CDR1 and CDR2 from the germline V gene are PRHDT and FYEKMQ (reference sequence). V lost 4 bases and J lost 4; bases outside the gene matches: 11. The CDR3 nucleotides are TGTGCCAGCAGCTCCCGGACAGGGGGCACGGGGGCCACTGAAGCTTTCTTT. The encoded protein is CASSSRTGGTGATEAFF. The whole variable domain, filled in from reference TRBV13 and TRBJ1-1, reads AAGVIQSPRHLIKEKRETATLKCYPIPRHDTVYWYQQGPGQDPQFLISFYEKMQSDKGSIPDRFSAQQFSDYHSELNMSSLELGDSALYFCASSSRTGGTGATEAFFGQGTRLTVV.

The gene calls are TRBV6-5 and TRBJ2-7; 11 bases fit TRBD2. Germline trimming cut 5 bases from V and 3 bases from J; bases unmatched to any gene: 3. CDR1 and CDR2 from the germline V gene are MNHEY and SVGAGI. The CDR3 runs to 14 residues. The CDR3 DNA follows: TGTGCCAGCAGTAAACTAGCGGGAGTCTACGAGCAGTACTTC. This encodes CASSKLAGVYEQYF.

V is TRBV6-5 and J is TRBJ1-6; possibly TRBD1 for D (6 bases). V gave up 1 base and J gave up 7 bases, with 11 bases separating them. The CDR3 is 15 residues long. Per germline, CDR1 MNHEY and CDR2 SVGAGI. The CDR3 sequence: CASSYYRVYNSPLHF. CDR3 nucleotides: TGTGCCAGCAGTTACTACAGGGTATACAATTCACCCCTCCACTTT.